This record covers a single T cell receptor (beta chain). The multiple sclerosis controls, all treatment-naive patients, had relapsing-remitting disease that was stable or active. The sample originates from a study of CD8 T cells in Susac syndrome. When the RNA was reverse transcribed, random hexamers were used with an input of about 0.5 to 1 ug. It was immunoSEQ multiplex PCR that amplified TCR beta CDR3 across 54 Vbeta and 13 Jbeta. A single record per CDR3 protein comes from TCRdb applying MiXCR to the immunoSEQ multiplex PCR reads. This table has about 210,000 distinct CDR3 sequences, 95% appearing once. The CDR3 consists of 14 residues. Between the trimmed V and J ends, which lost 5 bases and 2 bases, there was a span of 12 bases. Germline V gives CDR1 SNHLY, CDR2 FYNNEI.

This receptor was taken from a human donor with multiple sclerosis. The sequencing input was CD4+ T cells from PBMCs. The rearrangement joins TRBV2 to TRBJ2-5; perhaps D is TRBD1 or TRBD2 (6 bases each). CDR3 bases: TGTGCCAGCAGTTCCGGGGGCAGTCAAGAGACCCAGTACTTC. Translating it yields CASSSGGSQETQYF.